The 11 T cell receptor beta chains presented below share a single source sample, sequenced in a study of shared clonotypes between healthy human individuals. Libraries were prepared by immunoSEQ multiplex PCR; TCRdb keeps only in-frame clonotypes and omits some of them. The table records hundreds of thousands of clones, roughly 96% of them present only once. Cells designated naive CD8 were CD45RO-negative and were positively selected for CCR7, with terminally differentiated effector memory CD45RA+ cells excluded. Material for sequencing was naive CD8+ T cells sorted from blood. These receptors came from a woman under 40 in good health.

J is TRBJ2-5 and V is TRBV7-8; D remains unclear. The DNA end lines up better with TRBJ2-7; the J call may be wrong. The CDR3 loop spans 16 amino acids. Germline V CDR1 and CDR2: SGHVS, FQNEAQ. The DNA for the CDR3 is TGTGCCAGCAGCCCCCCAAGGACCGCGAGCTCCTACGAGCAGTACTTC. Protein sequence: CASSPPRTASSYEQYF.

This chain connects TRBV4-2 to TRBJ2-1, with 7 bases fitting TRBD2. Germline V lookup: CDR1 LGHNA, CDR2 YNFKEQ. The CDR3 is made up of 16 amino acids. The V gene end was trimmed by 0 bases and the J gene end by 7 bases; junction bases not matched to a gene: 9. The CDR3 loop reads CASSQEGGLADNEQFF. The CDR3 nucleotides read TGTGCCAGCAGCCAAGAAGGTGGGCTAGCGGATAATGAGCAGTTCTTC.

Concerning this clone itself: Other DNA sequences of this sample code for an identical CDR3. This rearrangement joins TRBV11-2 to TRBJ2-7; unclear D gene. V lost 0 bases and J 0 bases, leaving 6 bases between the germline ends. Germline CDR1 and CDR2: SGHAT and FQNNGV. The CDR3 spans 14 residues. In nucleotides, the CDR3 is TGTGCCAGCAGCTTAGATCCCAGCTCCTACGAGCAGTACTTC. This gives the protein CASSLDPSSYEQYF.

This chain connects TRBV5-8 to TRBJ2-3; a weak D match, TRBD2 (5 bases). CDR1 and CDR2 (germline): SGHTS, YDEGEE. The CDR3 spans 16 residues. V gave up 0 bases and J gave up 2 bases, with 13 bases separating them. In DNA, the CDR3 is TGTGCCAGCAGCTTGGCACTGGCGGGCCTCACAGATACGCAGTATTTT. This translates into CASSLALAGLTDTQYF. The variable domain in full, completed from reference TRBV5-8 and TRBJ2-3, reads EAGVTQSPTHLIKTRGQQATLRCSPISGHTSVYWYQQALGLGLQFLLWYDEGEERNRGNFPPRFSGRQFPNYSSELNVNALELEDSALYLCASSLALAGLTDTQYFGPGTRLTVL.

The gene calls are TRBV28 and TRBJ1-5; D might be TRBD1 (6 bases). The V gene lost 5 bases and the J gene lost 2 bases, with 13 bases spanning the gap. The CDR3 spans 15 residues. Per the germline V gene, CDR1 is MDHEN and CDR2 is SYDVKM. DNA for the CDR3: TGTGCCAGCAGTCCCGGGGGGCAAGGCAATCAGCCCCAGCATTTT. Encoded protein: CASSPGGQGNQPQHF.

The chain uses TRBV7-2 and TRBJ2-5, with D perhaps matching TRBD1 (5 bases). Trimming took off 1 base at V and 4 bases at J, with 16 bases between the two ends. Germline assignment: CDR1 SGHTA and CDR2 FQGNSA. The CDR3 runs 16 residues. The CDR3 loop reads CASSLGAGNHRETQYF. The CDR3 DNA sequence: TGTGCCAGCAGCTTAGGGGCAGGGAATCATCGAGAGACCCAGTACTTC.

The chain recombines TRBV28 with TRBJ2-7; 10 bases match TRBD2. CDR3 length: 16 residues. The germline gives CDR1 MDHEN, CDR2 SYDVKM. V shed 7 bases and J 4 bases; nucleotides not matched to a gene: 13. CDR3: CASTAEPAGGPYEQYF. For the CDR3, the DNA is TGTGCCAGCACGGCGGAACCAGCGGGAGGGCCGTACGAGCAGTACTTC.

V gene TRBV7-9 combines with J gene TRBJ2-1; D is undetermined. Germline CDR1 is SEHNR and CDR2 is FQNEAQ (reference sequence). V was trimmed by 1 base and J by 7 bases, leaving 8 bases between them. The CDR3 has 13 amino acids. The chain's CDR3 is CASSLEAGNEQFF. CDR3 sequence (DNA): TGTGCCAGCAGCTTAGAAGCCGGGAATGAGCAGTTCTTC.

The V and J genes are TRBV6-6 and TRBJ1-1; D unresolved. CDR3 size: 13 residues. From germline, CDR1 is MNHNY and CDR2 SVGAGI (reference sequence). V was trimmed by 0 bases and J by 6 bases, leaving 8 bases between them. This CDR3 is CASSYSNGAEAFF. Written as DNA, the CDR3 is TGTGCCAGCAGTTACTCGAATGGAGCTGAAGCTTTCTTT.

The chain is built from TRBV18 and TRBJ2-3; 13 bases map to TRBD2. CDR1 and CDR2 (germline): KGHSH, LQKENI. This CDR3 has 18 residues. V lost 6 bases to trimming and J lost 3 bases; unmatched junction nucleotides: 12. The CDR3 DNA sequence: TGTGCCAGCTCGCCGGCCGGGACTAGCGGGGACAGGACAGATACGCAGTATTTT. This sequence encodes CASSPAGTSGDRTDTQYF.

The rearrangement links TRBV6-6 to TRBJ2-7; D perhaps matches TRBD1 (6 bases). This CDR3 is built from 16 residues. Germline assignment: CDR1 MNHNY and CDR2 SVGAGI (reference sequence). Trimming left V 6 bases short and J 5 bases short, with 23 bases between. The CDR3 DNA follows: TGTGCCAGCAGCCACTACCGTCCCCAGGGGCTGGACGAGCAGTACTTC. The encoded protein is CASSHYRPQGLDEQYF.